These T cell receptor beta chains were read from a single sample in a study of response to subunit inactivated influenza vaccine. TCRdb passed the RT-PCR reads through MiXCR, listing each CDR3 protein once. The sample yields over 650,000 distinct CDR3 sequences, around 18% seen once. Specimen: PBMCs from blood, collected less than 6 days after vaccination. These receptor sequences come from a man in his fifties or sixties who received an inactivated influenza vaccine. CDR3s include the opening cysteine and the closing phenylalanine or tryptophan. The D gene is left open where the match is weak. Only some rows state a clone size, as once, few, many or a class for expanded clones.

j_gene: TRBJ2-1
len: 14
abundance: -
v_gene: TRBV20-1
d_gene: -
CDR3aa: CSARGWTSYNEQFF
CDR3nt: TGCAGTGCTAGGGGATGGACCTCCTACAATGAGCAGTTCTTC

j_gene: TRBJ2-1
len: 15
abundance: many
v_gene: TRBV5-1
d_gene: TRBD1
CDR3aa: CASSFTGQEYNEQFF
CDR3nt: TGCGCCAGCAGCTTCACGGGACAGGAGTACAATGAGCAGTTCTTC

j_gene: TRBJ2-7
len: 15
abundance: -
v_gene: TRBV7-6
d_gene: -
CDR3aa: CASSLASTFGPEQYF
CDR3nt: TGTGCTAGCAGCTTAGCCAGTACCTTCGGGCCCGAGCAGTACTTC

j_gene: TRBJ2-5
len: 16
abundance: few
v_gene: TRBV5-1
d_gene: TRBD2
CDR3aa: CASRRGVANFQETQYF
CDR3nt: TGCGCCAGCCGACGGGGGGTAGCCAACTTCCAAGAGACCCAGTACTTC

j_gene: TRBJ2-7
len: 14
abundance: -
v_gene: TRBV4-3
d_gene: TRBD2
CDR3aa: CASSQGSGSAEQYF
CDR3nt: TGCGCCAGCAGCCAAGGTAGCGGGAGCGCGGAGCAGTACTTC

j_gene: TRBJ2-5
len: 16
abundance: few
v_gene: TRBV18
d_gene: TRBD2
CDR3aa: CASSSRTSGTSSSLYF
CDR3nt: TGTGCCAGCTCATCCCGGACTAGCGGAACTTCCTCGTCGTTGTACTTC

j_gene: TRBJ1-1
len: 14
abundance: -
v_gene: TRBV20-1
d_gene: TRBD1
CDR3aa: CSAPRTGPNTEAFF
CDR3nt: TGCAGTGCTCCCAGGACAGGGCCGAACACTGAAGCTTTCTTT

j_gene: TRBJ1-5
len: 15
abundance: few
v_gene: TRBV10-3
d_gene: TRBD1
CDR3aa: CAISSRTGDNQPQHF
CDR3nt: TGTGCCATCAGTTCGAGGACAGGGGACAATCAGCCCCAGCATTTT

j_gene: TRBJ2-3
len: 12
abundance: -
v_gene: TRBV12-3/TRBV12-4
d_gene: -
CDR3aa: CASSQGRNTQYF
CDR3nt: TGTGCCAGCAGTCAGGGACGGAATACGCAGTATTTT

j_gene: TRBJ2-2
len: 14
abundance: many
v_gene: TRBV12-3/TRBV12-4
d_gene: TRBD2
CDR3aa: CASSLRGGSGELFF
CDR3nt: TGTGCCAGCAGTTTACGGGGGGGTTCCGGGGAGCTGTTTTTT

j_gene: TRBJ2-2
len: 13
abundance: -
v_gene: TRBV20-1
d_gene: TRBD2
CDR3aa: CTIAGSNTGELFF
CDR3nt: TGCACCATAGCGGGATCGAACACCGGGGAGCTGTTTTTT

j_gene: TRBJ1-2
len: 15
abundance: few
v_gene: TRBV9
d_gene: -
CDR3aa: CASSPGRGRGGGYTF
CDR3nt: TGTGCCAGCAGCCCCGGTCGGGGAAGGGGAGGTGGCTACACCTTC

j_gene: TRBJ1-1
len: 15
abundance: -
v_gene: TRBV6-2/TRBV6-3
d_gene: -
CDR3aa: CASSPPGQGNTEAFF
CDR3nt: TGTGCCAGCAGTCCCCCCGGGCAGGGGAACACTGAAGCTTTCTTT

j_gene: TRBJ2-1
len: 15
abundance: -
v_gene: TRBV7-2
d_gene: TRBD2
CDR3aa: CASSLGLASHNEQFF
CDR3nt: TGTGCCAGCAGCTTAGGACTAGCTAGCCACAATGAGCAGTTCTTC

j_gene: TRBJ2-2
len: 15
abundance: -
v_gene: TRBV7-2
d_gene: -
CDR3aa: CASRLILANTGELFF
CDR3nt: TGTGCCAGCAGGTTAATCTTAGCGAACACCGGGGAGCTGTTTTTT

j_gene: TRBJ2-3
len: 13
abundance: few
v_gene: TRBV24-1
d_gene: -
CDR3aa: CATSRSPTDTQYF
CDR3nt: TGTGCCACCAGCCGCAGCCCCACAGATACGCAGTATTTT